This T cell receptor (beta chain) was recorded in a study of blood T cell repertoires in COVID-19. Study information: From the United States, Italy and Spain came samples of acute and convalescent COVID-19. T cells, B-cell-depleted T cells, or PBMCs provided the cDNA or gDNA that served as material.

The CDR3 runs 13 residues. Trimming pared 0 bases from V and 8 bases from J, leaving 11 bases between. Germline lookup yields CDR1 SGHNT and CDR2 YYREEE (reference sequence). In the original workflow: Estimation of nucleated cell counts relied on the amplification of reference gene primers. Assay used: immunoSEQ multiplex PCR; TCRdb lists only in-frame clones, some missing. The V and J calls and clone size are taken from that table; D and trimming were inferred from the DNA. The sample consists of more than 70,000 clones, about 88% of them appearing once. The chain carries TRBV5-4 and TRBJ1-1; D remains unclear. Source material: peripheral blood. The TCR originated in a man between 60 and 75 years old with acute or convalescent COVID-19. In DNA, the CDR3 is TGTGCCAGCAGCTTGGCCACTTCCATAGAAGCTTTCTTT. Translating it yields CASSLATSIEAFF.